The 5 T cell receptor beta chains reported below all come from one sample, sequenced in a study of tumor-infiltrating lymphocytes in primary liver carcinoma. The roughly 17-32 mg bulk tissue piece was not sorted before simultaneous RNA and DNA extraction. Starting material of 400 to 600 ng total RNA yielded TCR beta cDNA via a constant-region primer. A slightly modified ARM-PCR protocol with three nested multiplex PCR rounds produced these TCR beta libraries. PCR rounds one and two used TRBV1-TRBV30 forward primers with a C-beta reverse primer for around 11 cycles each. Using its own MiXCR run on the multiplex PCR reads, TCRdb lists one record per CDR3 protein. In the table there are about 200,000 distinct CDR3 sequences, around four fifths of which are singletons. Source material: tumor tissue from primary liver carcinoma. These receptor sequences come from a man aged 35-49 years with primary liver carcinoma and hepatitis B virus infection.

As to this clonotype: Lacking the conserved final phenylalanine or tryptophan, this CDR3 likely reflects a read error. Here the CDR3 reads CASSFRLCNQPQHY. The CDR3 DNA sequence: TGTGCCAGCAGTTTTCGGCTGTGCAATCAGCCCCAGCATTAT. The genes are TRBV12-3 or TRBV12-4 and TRBJ1-5; D is unclear. This CDR3 is built from 14 residues. Between the trimmed V and J ends, which lost 3 bases and 2 bases, there was a span of 8 bases.

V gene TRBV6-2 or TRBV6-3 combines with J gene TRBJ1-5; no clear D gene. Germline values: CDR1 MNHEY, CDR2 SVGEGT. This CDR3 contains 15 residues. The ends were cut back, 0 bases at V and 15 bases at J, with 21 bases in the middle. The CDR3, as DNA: TGTGCCAGCAGTTACTCGAGGTTCCCCAATCAGCCACGGCATTTT. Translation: CASSYSRFPNQPRHF.

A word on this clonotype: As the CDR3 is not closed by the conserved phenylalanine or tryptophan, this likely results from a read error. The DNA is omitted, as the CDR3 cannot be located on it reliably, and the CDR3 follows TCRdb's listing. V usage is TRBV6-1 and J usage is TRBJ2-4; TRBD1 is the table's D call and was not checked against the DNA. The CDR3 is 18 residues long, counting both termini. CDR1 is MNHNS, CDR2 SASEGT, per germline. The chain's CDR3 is CASSGETGFQRAKNIRYL.

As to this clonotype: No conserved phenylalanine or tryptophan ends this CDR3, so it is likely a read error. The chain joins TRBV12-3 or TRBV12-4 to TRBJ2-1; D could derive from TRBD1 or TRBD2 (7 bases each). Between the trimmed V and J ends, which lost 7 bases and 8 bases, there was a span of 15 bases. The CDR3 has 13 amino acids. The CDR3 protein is CASNQGGRDEQFI. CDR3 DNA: TGTGCCAGCAACCAGGGGGGGAGGGATGAGCAGTTCATC.

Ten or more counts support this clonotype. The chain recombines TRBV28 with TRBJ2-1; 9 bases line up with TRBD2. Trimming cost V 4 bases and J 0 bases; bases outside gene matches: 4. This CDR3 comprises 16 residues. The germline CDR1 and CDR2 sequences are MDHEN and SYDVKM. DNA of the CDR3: TGTGCCAGCAGTTCCGGGACTAGCAGCTCCTACAATGAGCAGTTCTTC. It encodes CASSSGTSSSYNEQFF.